This passage covers 22 T cell receptor beta chains from one sample sequenced in a study of blood T cell repertoires in COVID-19. Assay: immunoSEQ multiplex PCR; the TCRdb copy retains only in-frame clones and omits some. The table shows about 110,000 clones, with approximately 89% occurring only once. Sequences were obtained from peripheral blood. The source of these receptors is a man aged 45-60 years with active or convalescent COVID-19.

Ten or more counts support this clone. CDR3 amino acids: CASSHRDTFYEQYF. The CDR3 coding sequence is TGTGCCAGCAGCCACCGGGACACGTTCTACGAGCAGTACTTC. The chain combines TRBV7-9 with TRBJ2-7; D perhaps matches TRBD1 (6 bases). Germline V gene lookup returns CDR1 SEHNR and CDR2 FQNEAQ (reference sequence). Trimming pared 5 bases from V and 3 bases from J, leaving 14 bases between. This CDR3 has 14 amino acids.

The chain couples TRBV10-1 to TRBJ2-2; 8 positions agree with TRBD1. The CDR3 extends over 17 amino acids. The V and J ends lost 3 bases and 5 bases, in that order; junction bases with no gene match: 11. The germline gives CDR1 WNHNN, CDR2 SYGVQD (reference sequence). The CDR3 reads CASSESRTGPTTGELFF. DNA for the CDR3: TGCGCCAGCAGTGAATCCCGGACAGGGCCAACAACCGGGGAGCTGTTTTTT.

This clone was seen a few times. Here the CDR3 reads CASPPPGQSSYNEQFF. Written as DNA, the CDR3 is TGTGCCAGCCCACCCCCGGGACAGAGCTCCTACAATGAGCAGTTCTTC. The chain carries TRBV27 and TRBJ2-1; TRBD1 matches at 7 bases. The CDR3 has 16 amino acids. The germline V gene has CDR1 MNHEY and CDR2 SMNVEV (reference sequence). V shed 8 bases, J shed 0 bases, and the junction held 10 bases outside the gene matches.

The rearrangement joins TRBV15 to TRBJ2-2; 10 nucleotides match TRBD1. Unmatched junction bases numbered 6, after V lost 4 bases and J lost 7 bases. This CDR3 spans 15 amino acids. The germline V gene encodes CDR1 LNHNV and CDR2 YYDKDF (reference sequence). In nucleotides, the CDR3 is TGTGCCACCAGCATCGTGGGACAGGGGAACGGGGAGCTGTTTTTT. It specifies CATSIVGQGNGELFF.

The count of this clone is one. For the CDR3, the DNA is TGTGCCAGCAGCTCCGGACAGACCGACACTGAAGCTTTCTTT. Protein product: CASSSGQTDTEAFF. This chain uses TRBV5-4 with TRBJ1-1; a weak D match, TRBD1 (6 bases). Looked up from germline, CDR1 is SGHNT and CDR2 is YYREEE (reference sequence). V was cut by 3 bases and J by 3 bases, with 12 bases left in between. This CDR3 region has 14 residues.

The chain carries TRBV24-1 and TRBJ2-2; 12 nucleotides align to TRBD1. The CDR3 totals 17 residues. Looked up from germline, CDR1 is KGHDR and CDR2 is SFDVKD. Trimming removed 5 bases from V and 7 bases from J; junction bases left unmatched: 10. CDR3 in amino acids: CATSAPGQGAYGGELFF. For the CDR3, the DNA is TGTGCCACCAGTGCCCCGGGACAGGGGGCCTATGGCGGGGAGCTGTTTTTT.

This clone was recorded once. The chain couples TRBV11-2 to TRBJ2-3, with D tentatively TRBD2 (6 bases). The V end was cut by 1 base, the J end by 6 bases, with 14 bases between. The CDR3 is made up of 15 amino acids. Per germline, CDR1 SGHAT and CDR2 FQNNGV. DNA of the CDR3: TGTGCCAGCAGCTTAGTACGGGCCGGGGGTGATACGCAGTATTTT. Residues: CASSLVRAGGDTQYF.

This chain joins TRBV20-1 and TRBJ1-1; D is ambiguous. The length of the CDR3 is 11 residues. V was trimmed by 0 bases and J by 8 bases, leaving 7 bases between them. CDR1 DFQATT and CDR2 SNEGSKA come from the germline V gene (reference sequence). DNA for the CDR3: TGCAGTGCTAGAGATAGGAGGGAAGCTTTCTTT. Its protein is CSARDRREAFF.

V usage is TRBV6-5 and J usage is TRBJ2-2, with 10 nucleotides matching TRBD2. This CDR3 contains 15 residues. Germline V gives CDR1 MNHEY, CDR2 SVGAGI. Trimming removed 6 bases from V and 8 bases from J; junction bases left unmatched: 9. The CDR3 here is CASRTASGGGGELFF. In DNA form, the CDR3 reads TGTGCCAGCAGAACTGCTAGCGGGGGAGGGGGGGAGCTGTTTTTT.

The CDR3 is CASSVASGADTEAFF. For the CDR3, the DNA is TGTGCCAGCAGCGTAGCAAGTGGGGCAGACACTGAAGCTTTCTTT. The chain is built from TRBV9 and TRBJ1-1; D is possibly TRBD1 (5 bases). CDR1 SGDLS and CDR2 YYNGEE come from the germline V gene. This CDR3 has 15 amino acids. V was trimmed by 0 bases and J by 3 bases, leaving 12 bases between them.

The chain couples TRBV7-9 to TRBJ2-3; TRBD2 might be the D (6 bases). This CDR3 has 15 amino acids. CDR1 and CDR2 from the germline V gene are SEHNR and FQNEAQ (reference sequence). The V gene lost 1 base and the J gene lost 1 base, with 9 bases spanning the gap. The CDR3 bases are TGTGCCAGCAGCTTAGTTGCTAGCGGCACAGATACGCAGTATTTT. Translating gives CASSLVASGTDTQYF.

This chain connects TRBV19 to TRBJ1-1; TRBD1 agrees at 7 bases. The germline gives CDR1 LNHDA, CDR2 SQIVND (reference sequence). V was clipped by 5 bases and J by 7 bases; unmatched bases: 10. The CDR3 is 14 amino acids. CDR3 coding DNA: TGTGCCAGTAGTCTTGGGACAGCTAAAATTGAAGCTTTCTTT. Its protein is CASSLGTAKIEAFF.

The chain has TRBV10-3 and TRBJ2-3, with 9 bases matching TRBD2. This CDR3 comprises 18 residues. J gave up 1 base and V 0 bases, and 8 bases lay outside the gene matches. The germline gives CDR1 ENHRY, CDR2 SYGVKD. CDR3 DNA sequence: TGTGCCATCAGTGAGTCGTTAGCGGGAGTAAAGGGCACAGATACGCAGTATTTT. Its translation: CAISESLAGVKGTDTQYF.

The gene calls are TRBV19 and TRBJ1-2, with 7 positions matching TRBD1. In germline, CDR1 is LNHDA, CDR2 SQIVND (reference sequence). V lost 5 bases and J lost 8; bases outside the gene matches: 11. The CDR3 totals 14 residues. The CDR3, as DNA: TGTGCCAGTAGTCTCCGACAGGGTTTCAGGGGCTACACCTTC. Translating it yields CASSLRQGFRGYTF.

The genes are TRBV11-3 and TRBJ2-3, with unresolved D. This CDR3 has 14 residues. Germline lookup yields CDR1 SGHNT and CDR2 YENEEA. V lost 6 bases, J lost 0 bases, and 10 bases lay in between. CDR3: CASSAAASTDTQYF. In DNA, the CDR3 is TGTGCCAGCAGTGCGGCGGCAAGCACAGATACGCAGTATTTT.

The rearrangement joins TRBV12-3 or TRBV12-4 to TRBJ2-1; 7 bases fit TRBD1. Unmatched junction bases numbered 6, after V lost 6 bases and J lost 10 bases. The length of the CDR3 is 12 residues. The CDR3 loop reads CASSSTGKEQFF. CDR3 coding DNA: TGTGCCAGCAGCTCGACAGGGAAGGAGCAGTTCTTC.

This clone was detected a few times. The J gene is TRBJ2-2, the V gene TRBV10-2; TRBD2 aligns across 7 bases. The CDR3 is made up of 15 amino acids. V lost 3 bases, J lost 5 bases, and 6 bases stayed unmatched. CDR1 and CDR2 (germline): WSHSY, SAAADI. In DNA form, the CDR3 reads TGCGCCAGCAGTGACGGGAGGCGGTATACCGGGGAGCTGTTTTTT. Its protein product is CASSDGRRYTGELFF.

J is TRBJ1-1 and V is TRBV28; 7 nucleotides agree with TRBD1. The germline CDR1 and CDR2 sequences are MDHEN and SYDVKM. The V gene end was trimmed by 6 bases and the J gene end by 4 bases; junction bases not matched to a gene: 5. The CDR3 contains 13 residues. Written as DNA, the CDR3 is TGTGCCAGCAGGGGAGCAGGGGGCACTGAAGCTTTCTTT. Translating it yields CASRGAGGTEAFF.

The J gene is TRBJ2-2, the V gene TRBV11-2; 7 nucleotides align to TRBD1. Trimming took 3 bases from V and 0 from J; bases not matched to a gene: 1. The CDR3 extends over 15 amino acids. The V gene's germline CDR1 is SGHAT and CDR2 FQNNGV. The CDR3 sequence is CASSLDRSNTGELFF. Here the CDR3 DNA reads TGTGCCAGCAGCTTGGACAGGTCGAACACCGGGGAGCTGTTTTTT.

The chain recombines TRBV4-3 with TRBJ2-7, with TRBD1 as a possible D gene (5 bases). The germline CDR1 and CDR2 sequences are LGHNA and YSLEER. The CDR3 length is 16 residues. Trimming pared 0 bases from V and 0 bases from J, leaving 12 bases between. The CDR3 DNA is TGCGCCAGCAGCCAAGAAGCCAGGACACACTCCTACGAGCAGTACTTC. Encoded protein: CASSQEARTHSYEQYF.

The genes are TRBV2 and TRBJ2-1; weak D call: TRBD2 (6 bases). From germline, CDR1 is SNHLY and CDR2 FYNNEI. Between the trimmed V and J ends, which lost 8 bases and 8 bases, there was a span of 13 bases. The length of the CDR3 is 12 residues. In nucleotides, the CDR3 is TGTGCCAGCTGGGGGGTCGGCTATGAGCAGTTCTTC. Its translation: CASWGVGYEQFF.

This clone was recorded only once. This chain uses TRBV5-6 with TRBJ1-1; TRBD1 is a possible D gene (6 bases). The germline V gene has CDR1 SGHDT and CDR2 YYEEEE. With 3 bases removed from V and 1 base from J, the gap between germline ends came to 16 bases. This CDR3 is 16 amino acids long. CDR3 amino acids: CASSWGQGWTNTEAFF. The DNA for the CDR3 is TGTGCCAGCAGCTGGGGGCAGGGGTGGACGAACACTGAAGCTTTCTTT.